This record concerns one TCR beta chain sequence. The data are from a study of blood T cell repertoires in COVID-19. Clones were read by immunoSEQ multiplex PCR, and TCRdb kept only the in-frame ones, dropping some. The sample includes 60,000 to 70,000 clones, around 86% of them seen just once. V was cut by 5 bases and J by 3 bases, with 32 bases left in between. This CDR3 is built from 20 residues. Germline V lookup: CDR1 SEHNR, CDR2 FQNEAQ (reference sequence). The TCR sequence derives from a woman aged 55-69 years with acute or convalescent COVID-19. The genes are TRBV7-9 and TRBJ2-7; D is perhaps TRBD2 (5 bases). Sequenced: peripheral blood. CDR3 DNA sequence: TGTGCCAGCAGCACGCACGTCCTTGCCTATAGACCCGGAGGCATCTACGAGCAGTACTTC. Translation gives CASSTHVLAYRPGGIYEQYF.